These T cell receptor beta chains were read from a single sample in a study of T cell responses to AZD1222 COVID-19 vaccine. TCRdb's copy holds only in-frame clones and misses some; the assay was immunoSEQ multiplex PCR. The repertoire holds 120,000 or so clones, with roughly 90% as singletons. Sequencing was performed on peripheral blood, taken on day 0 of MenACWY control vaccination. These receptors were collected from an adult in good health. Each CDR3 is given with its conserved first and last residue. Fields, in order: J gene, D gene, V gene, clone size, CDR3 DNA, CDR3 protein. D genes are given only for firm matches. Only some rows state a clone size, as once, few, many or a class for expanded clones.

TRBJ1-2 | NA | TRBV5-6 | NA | TGTGCCAGCAGCTCGACAGTAAACTATGGCTACACCTTC | CASSSTVNYGYTF
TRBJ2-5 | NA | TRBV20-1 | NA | TGCAGTGCTACTTTCCAAGAGACCCAGTACTTC | CSATFQETQYF
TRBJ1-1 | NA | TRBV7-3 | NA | TGTGCCAGCAGCTTCGACGGACTGAACACTGAAGCTTTCTTT | CASSFDGLNTEAFF
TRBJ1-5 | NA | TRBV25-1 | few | TGTGCCAGCAGTGGGGGAGCAGGGACGACTAGACAAGCTCAGCCCCAGCATTTT | CASSGGAGTTRQAQPQHF
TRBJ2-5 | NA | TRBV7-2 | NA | TGTGCCAGCAGCTTAGGCCTCAGCCCAGAGACCCAGTACTTC | CASSLGLSPETQYF
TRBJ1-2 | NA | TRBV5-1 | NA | TGCGCCAGCAGCTTGGCCCCAGACTATGGCTACACCTTC | CASSLAPDYGYTF
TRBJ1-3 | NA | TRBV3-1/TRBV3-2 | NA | TGTGCCAGCAGCCAAGATGGGTACTCTGGAAACACCATATATTTT | CASSQDGYSGNTIYF
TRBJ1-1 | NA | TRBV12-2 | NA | TGTGCAAGTCGCTGCCGGGAAGTGGTAACTGAAGCTTTCTTT | CASRCREVVTEAFF
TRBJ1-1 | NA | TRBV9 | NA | TGTGCCAGCAGCGCAGCACCACATCGGCGTCAGAACACTGAAGCTTTCTTT | CASSAAPHRRQNTEAFF
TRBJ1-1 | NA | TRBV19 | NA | TGTGCCAGTAGTTTTGGTCGAGGGAGCACTGAAGCTTTCTTT | CASSFGRGSTEAFF
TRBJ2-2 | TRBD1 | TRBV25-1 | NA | TGTGCCAGCAGTGAATATCCTCAGGGGGCTAACACCGGGGAGCTGTTTTTT | CASSEYPQGANTGELFF
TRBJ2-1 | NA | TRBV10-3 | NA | TGTGCCATCAAGGGGACTCCTACCTACAATGAGCAGTTCTTC | CAIKGTPTYNEQFF
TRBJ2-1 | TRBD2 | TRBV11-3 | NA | TGTGCCAGCAGCTCTTTCCCTCTAGCGGGAGGGGTGAATGAGCAGTTCTTC | CASSSFPLAGGVNEQFF
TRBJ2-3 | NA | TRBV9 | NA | TGTGCCAGCAGCGTAGGCGGGATCCACACAGATACGCAGTATTTT | CASSVGGIHTDTQYF
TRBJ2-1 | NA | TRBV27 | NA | TGTGCCAGCAGTTTACGTGACTGGGGGTCCAATGAGCAGTTCTTC | CASSLRDWGSNEQFF
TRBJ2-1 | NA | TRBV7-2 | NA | TGTGCCAGCAGCTTTAAGGAACTAGCCAGGGTCTACAATGAGCAGTTCTTC | CASSFKELARVYNEQFF
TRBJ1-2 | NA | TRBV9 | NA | TGTGCCAGCAGCGGACAGAAAAACTATGGCTACACCTTC | CASSGQKNYGYTF
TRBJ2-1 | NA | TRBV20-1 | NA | TGCAGTGCTAGAGTTCCCCCTCAGTTCTTC | CSARVPPQFF
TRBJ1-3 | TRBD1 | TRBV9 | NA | TGTGCCAGCAGCGTAGGTGACAGGGGATTTTCTGGAAACACCATATATTTT | CASSVGDRGFSGNTIYF
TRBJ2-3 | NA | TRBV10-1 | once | TGCGCCAGCAGTGACTCCGACCCAGATACGCAGTATTTT | CASSDSDPDTQYF